This entry is about one TCR beta chain. Its matching antigen is unknown. The assay was immunoSEQ multiplex PCR, and TCRdb's table has in-frame clones only and misses some. The top ten hold 7.5% to 9.5% of the sample, which has 95,000 to 150,000 clones, approximately 90% seen once. The data are from a study of T cell responses to AZD1222 COVID-19 vaccine. Study-level results: CD4 TCRs associated with vaccination spanned spike, dominating at 160-218 and 743-854. The reported proportion of spike-specific TCRs targeting unmutated variant regions was nearly half. Spike-specific TCR breadth and depth grew following two AZD1222 doses.

Trimming took off 6 bases at V and 1 base at J, with 9 bases between the two ends. CDR3 length: 13 residues. Germline CDR1 is LGHDT and CDR2 is YNNKEL (reference sequence). The origin of this receptor is an adult in good health. The specimen was peripheral blood, collected on day 0 of AZD1222 vaccination. V is TRBV3-1 (or the pseudogene TRBV3-2) and J is TRBJ1-1; D gene uncertain. This chain's CDR3 is CASRLIPNTEAFF. The CDR3 DNA follows: TGTGCCAGCAGACTTATCCCGAACACTGAAGCTTTCTTT.